Each of the 10 T cell receptor beta chains below was sequenced from the same sample in a study of breast tumors, draining lymph nodes, adjacent tissues. TCRdb re-analysed the multiplex PCR reads in MiXCR, keeping a single row per CDR3 protein. The table shows more than 250,000 distinct CDR3 sequences, with 30% to 35% occurring only once. Samples came from axillary lymph nodes draining the breast cancer. The sequencing sample was made of axillary lymph node tissue. The receptor set was obtained from a female donor with breast cancer. Some clones in this sample may be carry-over from other donors' samples.

This clonotype appeared once. At one end the junction does not follow the germline gene, possibly because of a read error. The gene calls are TRBV7-7 and TRBJ2-5; 11 bases map to TRBD2. The CDR3 length is 18 residues. From germline, CDR1 is SSHAT and CDR2 FNYEAQ (reference sequence). The CDR3 is CASSLVGTSGSGEETQYF. The CDR3 DNA follows: TGTGCTAGCAGCTTAGTGGGCACTAGCGGGAGTGGGGAAGAGACCCAGTACTTC.

Details on this clonotype: The junction shows a germline mismatch at one end, possibly a read error. The chain has TRBV3-1 and TRBJ2-1, with D tentatively TRBD2 (5 bases). Germline V gene data show CDR1 as LGHDT and CDR2 as YNNKEL (reference sequence). This CDR3 has 12 amino acids. CDR3 loop: CVSSHSVNEQFF. In nucleotides, the CDR3 is TGTGTCAGCAGCCATAGCGTCAATGAGCAGTTCTTC.

The genes are TRBV10-3 and TRBJ2-2, with 11 bases lining up with TRBD2. Germline CDR1 reads ENHRY; CDR2 reads SYGVKD. CDR3 length equals 16 residues. The V segment lost 0 bases and the J segment 5 bases; nucleotides outside the gene matches: 2. The CDR3 region is CAISESLAGETGELFF. The CDR3 DNA reads as TGTGCCATCAGTGAGTCACTAGCGGGAGAGACCGGGGAGCTGTTTTTT.

With regard to this clonotype: A read error is possible here, since a much larger clone lies one base away. The CDR3 loop reads CASSLAPRREAQYF. The CDR3 DNA reads TGTGCCAGCAGCTTGGCCCCTAGGAGGGAGGCCCAGTACTTC. This sequence joins TRBV5-4 and TRBJ2-5, with a weak D call TRBD2 (6 bases). This CDR3 has 14 amino acids. Germline V gives CDR1 SGHNT, CDR2 YYREEE (reference sequence). Trimming stripped 0 bases from V and 9 bases from J, with 15 bases between. Complete variable domain (other parts from reference TRBV5-4 and TRBJ2-5): ETGVTQSPTHLIKTRGQQVTLRCSSQSGHNTVSWYQQALGQGPQFIFQYYREEENGRGNFPPRFSGLQFPNYSSELNVNALELDDSALYLCASSLAPRREAQYFGPGTRLLVL.

To note about this clonotype: A much larger clone lies a single base off, so this may be a read error. The J gene is TRBJ2-5, the V gene TRBV11-2; D remains ambiguous. The germline CDR1 and CDR2 sequences are SGHAT and FQNNGV. The CDR3 is 14 amino acids. With 1 base removed from V and 5 bases from J, the gap between germline ends came to 11 bases. In DNA, the CDR3 is TGTGCCAGCAGCTTAGTGGTCGCAGCCGAGACCCAGTACTTC. Protein: CASSLVVAAETQYF.

This clonotype was picked up one time. The chain employs TRBV24-1 and TRBJ2-1; 13 bases line up with TRBD2. This CDR3 region has 16 residues. Per germline, CDR1 KGHDR and CDR2 SFDVKD. Losses at the gene ends were 4 bases for V and 6 bases for J; bases not matched to a gene: 5. The CDR3 here is CATSDPGLAGVNEQFF. The CDR3 DNA sequence: TGTGCCACCAGTGACCCCGGACTAGCGGGAGTCAATGAGCAGTTCTTC.

This clonotype was observed at least ten times. This sequence joins TRBV5-1 and TRBJ1-6; no reliable D call. CDR1 is SGHRS and CDR2 is YFSETQ in the germline V gene. V was cut by 5 bases and J by 4 bases, with 16 bases left in between. The CDR3 is 16 residues long. The CDR3 DNA sequence: TGCGCCAGCAGACCGCGGGCCGGGCAGTATAATTCACCCCTCCACTTT. Amino acid sequence: CASRPRAGQYNSPLHF.

The chain combines TRBV20-1 with TRBJ1-1, with D tentatively TRBD1 (5 bases). V was pared by 2 bases and J by 4 bases, with 14 bases between. Germline CDR1 reads DFQATT; CDR2 reads SNEGSKA (reference sequence). The CDR3 length is 14 residues. The CDR3 sequence: CSARTLGRGTEAFF. The CDR3 DNA sequence: TGCAGTGCTAGAACCCTCGGGAGGGGCACTGAAGCTTTCTTT.

A remark on this clonotype: One end of the junction varies from germline; a read error may be responsible. The chain joins TRBV7-9 to TRBJ1-6, with D hard to call. Germline-derived CDR1 and CDR2 are SEHNR and FQNEAQ (reference sequence). The CDR3 totals 12 residues. The CDR3 DNA is TGTGCCAGCGGCTTAGGCGGTTCACCCCTCCACTTT. Protein sequence: CASGLGGSPLHF.

The V and J genes are TRBV25-1 and TRBJ2-6; 8 bases are shared with TRBD1. Trimming took 4 bases from V and 1 from J; bases not matched to a gene: 9. Per germline, CDR1 MGHDK and CDR2 SYGVNS. The CDR3 sequence is 18 residues long. The CDR3 bases are TGTGCCAGCAGTGGGTCAGGGGGCCTCAGTTCTGGGGCCAACGTCCTGACTTTC. It is translated as CASSGSGGLSSGANVLTF.